This T cell receptor (beta chain) came from a study of response to subunit inactivated influenza vaccine. V lost 3 bases, J lost 7 bases, and 2 bases stayed unmatched. Germline-derived CDR1 and CDR2 are SGHRS and YFSETQ. The CDR3 runs to 13 residues. This clonotype turned up a few times. Its antigen is unknown. Study observations and caveats: The authors suggested that few new T cells are recruited per seasonal influenza vaccination.

Each CDR3 protein is one row after TCRdb ran MiXCR on the RT-PCR reads. Among hundreds of thousands of distinct CDR3 sequences listed, over 11% were seen once. This sequence joins TRBV5-1 and TRBJ1-1; 11 bases are a match to TRBD1. The receptor was isolated from a man between 50 and 59 years old who received an inactivated influenza vaccine. The sequences come from PBMCs from blood, collected roughly 2 weeks before vaccination. CDR3 residues: CASSSGQGVEAFF. CDR3 sequence (DNA): TGCGCCAGCAGCTCGGGACAGGGGGTTGAAGCTTTCTTT.